This T cell receptor (beta chain) was captured in a study of blood T cell repertoires in COVID-19. Study as a whole: COVID-19 samples, acute and convalescent, were from the United States, Italy and Spain. Sample material is recorded as cDNA or gDNA derived from T cells, B-cell-depleted T cells, or PBMCs.

As processed by the authors: Estimation of nucleated cell counts was performed using reference gene primer amplification. Produced via immunoSEQ multiplex PCR; TCRdb's table is partial and in-frame only. V and J calls and clone size are as listed in that table; D and trimming were resolved from the DNA. The sample yields more than 25,000 clones, around 87% seen once. Sequencing input: peripheral blood. The clonotype originates from a man between 60 and 75 years old with acute or convalescent COVID-19.

The CDR3: CASSDLTGANYGYTF. The CDR3 DNA sequence: TGCGCCAGCAGTGATTTAACAGGCGCCAACTATGGCTACACCTTC. The genes are TRBV10-2 and TRBJ1-2; TRBD1 might be the D (5 bases). Germline CDR1 and CDR2: WSHSY and SAAADI. The CDR3 is made up of 15 amino acids. Trimming stripped 3 bases from V and 2 bases from J, with 13 bases between.